This T cell receptor beta chain appears in the sequencing data of a study of blood T cell repertoires in COVID-19. Clones were sequenced by immunoSEQ multiplex PCR, and TCRdb holds only the in-frame ones, with some missing. The sample includes 150,000 to 200,000 clones, approximately 90% of them seen just once. The receptor's source is a man aged 60 to 75 with acute or convalescent COVID-19. The specimen sequenced was peripheral blood.

The CDR3 loop reads CASSSQGIGELFF. DNA of the CDR3: TGCGCCAGCAGTTCACAGGGGATCGGGGAGCTGTTTTTT. The rearrangement links TRBV5-1 to TRBJ2-2; 7 nucleotides line up with TRBD1. Germline V gene sequence: CDR1 SGHRS, CDR2 YFSETQ. The CDR3 is 13 amino acids. The trim removed 5 bases at V and 7 bases at J, leaving 5 bases unmatched.